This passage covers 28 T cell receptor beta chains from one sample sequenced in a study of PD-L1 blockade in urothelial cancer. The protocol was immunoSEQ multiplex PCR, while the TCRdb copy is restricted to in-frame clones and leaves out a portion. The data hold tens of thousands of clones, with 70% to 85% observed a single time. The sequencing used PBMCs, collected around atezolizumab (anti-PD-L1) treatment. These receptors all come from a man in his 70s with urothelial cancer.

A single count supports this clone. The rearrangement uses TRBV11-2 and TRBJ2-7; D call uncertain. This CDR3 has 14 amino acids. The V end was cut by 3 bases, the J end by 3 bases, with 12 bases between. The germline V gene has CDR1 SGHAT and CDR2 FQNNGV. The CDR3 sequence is CASSFLRTNYEQYF. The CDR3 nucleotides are TGTGCCAGCAGCTTCCTCAGAACAAACTACGAGCAGTACTTC.

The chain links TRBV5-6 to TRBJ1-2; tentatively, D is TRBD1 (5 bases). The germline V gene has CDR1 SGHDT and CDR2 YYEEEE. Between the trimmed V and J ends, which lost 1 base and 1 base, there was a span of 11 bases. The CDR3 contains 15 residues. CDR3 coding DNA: TGTGCCAGCAGCTTGCGACAGCCTTTTAACTATGGCTACACCTTC. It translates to CASSLRQPFNYGYTF.

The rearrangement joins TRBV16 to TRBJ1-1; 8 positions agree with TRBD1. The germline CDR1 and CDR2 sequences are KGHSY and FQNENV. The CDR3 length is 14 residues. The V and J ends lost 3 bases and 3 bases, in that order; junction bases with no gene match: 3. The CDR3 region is CASSQTGAYTEAFF. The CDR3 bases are TGTGCCAGCAGCCAGACAGGGGCCTACACTGAAGCTTTCTTT.

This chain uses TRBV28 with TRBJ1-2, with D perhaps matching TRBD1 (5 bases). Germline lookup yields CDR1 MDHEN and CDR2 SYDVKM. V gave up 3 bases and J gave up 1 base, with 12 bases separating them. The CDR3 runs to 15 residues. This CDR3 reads CASSFAGRLNYGYTF. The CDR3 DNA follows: TGTGCCAGCAGTTTTGCAGGGCGACTTAACTATGGCTACACCTTC.

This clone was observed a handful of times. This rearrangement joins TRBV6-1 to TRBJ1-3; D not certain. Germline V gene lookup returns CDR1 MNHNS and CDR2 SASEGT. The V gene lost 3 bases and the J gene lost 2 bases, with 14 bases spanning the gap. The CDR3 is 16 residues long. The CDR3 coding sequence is TGTGCCAGCAGTGATATCGGAGGGTTGACTGGAAACACCATATATTTT. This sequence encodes CASSDIGGLTGNTIYF.

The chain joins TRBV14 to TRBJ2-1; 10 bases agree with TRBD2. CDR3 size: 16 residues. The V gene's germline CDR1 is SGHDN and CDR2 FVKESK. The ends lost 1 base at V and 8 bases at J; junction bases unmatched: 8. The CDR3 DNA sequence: TGTGCCAGCAGCCAAGCCCTCCTAGCGGGAGTATATGAGCAGTTCTTC. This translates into CASSQALLAGVYEQFF. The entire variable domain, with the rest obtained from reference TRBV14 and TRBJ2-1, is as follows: EAGVTQFPSHSVIEKGQTVTLRCDPISGHDNLYWYRRVMGKEIKFLLHFVKESKQDESGMPNNRFLAERTGGTYSTLKVQPAELEDSGVYFCASSQALLAGVYEQFFGPGTRLTVL.

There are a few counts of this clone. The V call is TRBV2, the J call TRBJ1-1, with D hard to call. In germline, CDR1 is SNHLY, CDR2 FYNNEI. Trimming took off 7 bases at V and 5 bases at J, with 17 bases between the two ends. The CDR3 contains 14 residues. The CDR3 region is CASKLVSGTTEAFF. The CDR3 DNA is TGTGCCAGCAAATTAGTATCGGGAACGACTGAAGCTTTCTTT.

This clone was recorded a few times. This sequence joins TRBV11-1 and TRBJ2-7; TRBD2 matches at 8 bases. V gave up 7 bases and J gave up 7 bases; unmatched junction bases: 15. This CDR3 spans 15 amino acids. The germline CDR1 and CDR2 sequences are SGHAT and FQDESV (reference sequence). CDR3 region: CASIRAGAPATEQYF. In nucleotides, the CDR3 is TGTGCCAGCATCAGAGCGGGAGCGCCCGCTACGGAGCAGTACTTC. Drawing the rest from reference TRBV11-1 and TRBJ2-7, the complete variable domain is EAEVAQSPRYKITEKSQAVAFWCDPISGHATLYWYRQILGQGPELLVQFQDESVVDDSQLPKDRFSAERLKGVDSTLKIQPAELGDSAMYLCASIRAGAPATEQYFGPGTRLTVT.

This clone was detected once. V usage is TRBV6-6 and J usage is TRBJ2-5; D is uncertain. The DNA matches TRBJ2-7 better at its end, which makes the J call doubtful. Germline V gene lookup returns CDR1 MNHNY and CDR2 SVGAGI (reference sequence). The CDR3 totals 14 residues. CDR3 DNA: TGTGCCAGCACCCTCTCGAGGTATACCTACGAGCAGTACTTC. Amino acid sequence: CASTLSRYTYEQYF.

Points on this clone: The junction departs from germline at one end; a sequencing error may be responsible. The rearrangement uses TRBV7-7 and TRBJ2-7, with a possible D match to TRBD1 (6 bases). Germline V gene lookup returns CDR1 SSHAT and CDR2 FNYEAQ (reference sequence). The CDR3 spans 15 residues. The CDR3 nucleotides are TGTGCTAGCAGCTTAGGTCAGGGGTCGTCCTACGAGCAGTACTTC. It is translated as CASSLGQGSSYEQYF.

The CDR3 DNA reads TGTGCCAGCAGCCGGGACAGGTCCTACGAGCAGTACTTC. Amino acids: CASSRDRSYEQYF. This rearrangement joins TRBV27 to TRBJ2-7; TRBD1 agrees at 8 bases. This CDR3 is 13 amino acids long. Germline CDR1 MNHEY, CDR2 SMNVEV (reference sequence). Losses at the gene ends were 6 bases for V and 1 base for J; bases not matched to a gene: 2.

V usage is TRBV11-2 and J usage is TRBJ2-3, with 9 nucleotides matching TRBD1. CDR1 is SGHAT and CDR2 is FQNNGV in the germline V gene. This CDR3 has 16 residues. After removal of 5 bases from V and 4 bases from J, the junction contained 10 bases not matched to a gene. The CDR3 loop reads CASSPGTGWSADTQYF. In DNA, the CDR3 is TGTGCCAGCAGCCCTGGGACAGGGTGGAGTGCAGATACGCAGTATTTT.

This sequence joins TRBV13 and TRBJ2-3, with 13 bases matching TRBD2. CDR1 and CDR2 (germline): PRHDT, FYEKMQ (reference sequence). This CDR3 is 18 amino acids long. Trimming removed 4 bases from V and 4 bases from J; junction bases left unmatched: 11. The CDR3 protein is CASSSRGTSGDEADTQYF. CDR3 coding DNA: TGTGCCAGCAGCTCCCGTGGGACTAGCGGGGACGAGGCAGATACGCAGTATTTT.

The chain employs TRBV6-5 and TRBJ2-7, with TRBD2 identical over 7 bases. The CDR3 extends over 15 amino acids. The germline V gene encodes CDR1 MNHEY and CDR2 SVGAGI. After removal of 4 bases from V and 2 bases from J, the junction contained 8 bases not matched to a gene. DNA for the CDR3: TGTGCCAGCAGTTTCGCTAGCGGAATCGCCTACGAGCAGTACTTC. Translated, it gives CASSFASGIAYEQYF.

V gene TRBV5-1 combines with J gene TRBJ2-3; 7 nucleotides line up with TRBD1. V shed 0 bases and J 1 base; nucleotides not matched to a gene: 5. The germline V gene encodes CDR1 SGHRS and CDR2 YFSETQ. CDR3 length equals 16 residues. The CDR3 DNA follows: TGCGCCAGCAGCTTGGGTAGACAGGGAGGCACAGATACGCAGTATTTT. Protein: CASSLGRQGGTDTQYF.

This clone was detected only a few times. CDR3 sequence (DNA): TGTGCCAGCAGTCGTTCGGGGGGGGGCAATCAGCCCCAGCATTTT. It is translated as CASSRSGGGNQPQHF. The chain links TRBV2 to TRBJ1-5, with a possible D match to TRBD1 (5 bases). The CDR3 totals 15 residues. Germline V gene data show CDR1 as SNHLY and CDR2 as FYNNEI. Between the trimmed V and J ends, which lost 5 bases and 2 bases, there was a span of 13 bases. Based on the CDR3 plus reference TRBV2 and TRBJ1-5, the full variable domain is EPEVTQTPSHQVTQMGQEVILRCVPISNHLYFYWYRQILGQKVEFLVSFYNNEISEKSEIFDDQFSVERPDGSNFTLKIRSTKLEDSAMYFCASSRSGGGNQPQHFGDGTRLSIL.

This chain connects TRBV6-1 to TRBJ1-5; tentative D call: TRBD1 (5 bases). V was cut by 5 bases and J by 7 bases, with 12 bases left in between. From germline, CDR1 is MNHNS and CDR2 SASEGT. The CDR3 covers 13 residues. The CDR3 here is CASSLRGVQPQHF. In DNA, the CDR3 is TGTGCCAGCAGTTTACGGGGGGTCCAGCCCCAGCATTTT.

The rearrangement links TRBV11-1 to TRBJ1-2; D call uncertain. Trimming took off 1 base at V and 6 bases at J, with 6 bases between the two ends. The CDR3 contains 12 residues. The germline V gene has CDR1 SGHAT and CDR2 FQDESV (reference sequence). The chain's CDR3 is CASSLGRDGYTF. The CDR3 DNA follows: TGTGCCAGCAGCTTAGGACGGGATGGCTACACCTTC.

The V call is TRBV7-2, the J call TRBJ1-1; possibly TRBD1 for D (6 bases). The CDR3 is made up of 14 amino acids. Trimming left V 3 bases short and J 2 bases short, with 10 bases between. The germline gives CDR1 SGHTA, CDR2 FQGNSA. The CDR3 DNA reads TGTGCCAGCAGCTTTGAACAGGGCAACACTGAAGCTTTCTTT. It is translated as CASSFEQGNTEAFF.

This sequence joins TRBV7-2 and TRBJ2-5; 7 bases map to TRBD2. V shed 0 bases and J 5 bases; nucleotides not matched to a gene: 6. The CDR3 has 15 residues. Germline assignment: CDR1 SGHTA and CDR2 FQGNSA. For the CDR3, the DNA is TGTGCCAGCAGCTTAGCGGGAGGGGAAATGGAGACCCAGTACTTC. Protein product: CASSLAGGEMETQYF.

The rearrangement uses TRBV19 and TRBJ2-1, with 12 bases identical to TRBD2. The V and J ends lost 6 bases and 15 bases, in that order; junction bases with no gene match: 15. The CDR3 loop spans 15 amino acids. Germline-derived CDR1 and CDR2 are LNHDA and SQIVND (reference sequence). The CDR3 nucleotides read TGTGCCAGTAGCGCTATTACCTCTAGCGGGAGGGCCGTGTTCTTC. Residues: CASSAITSSGRAVFF.

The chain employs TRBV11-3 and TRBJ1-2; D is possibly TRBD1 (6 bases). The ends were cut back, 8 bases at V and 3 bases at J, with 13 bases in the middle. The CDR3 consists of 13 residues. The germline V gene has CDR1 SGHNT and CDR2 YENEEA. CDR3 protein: CASSEGVDYGYTF. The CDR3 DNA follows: TGTGCCAGCTCAGAGGGGGTAGACTATGGCTACACCTTC. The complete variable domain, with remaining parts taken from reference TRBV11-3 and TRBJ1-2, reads EAGVVQSPRYKIIEKKQPVAFWCNPISGHNTLYWYLQNLGQGPELLIRYENEEAVDDSQLPKDRFSAERLKGVDSTLKIQPAELGDSAVYLCASSEGVDYGYTFGSGTRLTVV.

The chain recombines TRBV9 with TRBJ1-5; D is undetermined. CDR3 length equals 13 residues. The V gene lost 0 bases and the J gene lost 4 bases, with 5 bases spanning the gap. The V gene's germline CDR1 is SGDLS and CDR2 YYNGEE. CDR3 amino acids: CASSVDTNQPQHF. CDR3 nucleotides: TGTGCCAGCAGCGTAGACACGAATCAGCCCCAGCATTTT. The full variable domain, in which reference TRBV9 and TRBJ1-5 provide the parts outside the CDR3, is DSGVTQTPKHLITATGQRVTLRCSPRSGDLSVYWYQQSLDQGLQFLIQYYNGEERAKGNILERFSAQQFPDLHSELNLSSLELGDSALYFCASSVDTNQPQHFGDGTRLSIL.

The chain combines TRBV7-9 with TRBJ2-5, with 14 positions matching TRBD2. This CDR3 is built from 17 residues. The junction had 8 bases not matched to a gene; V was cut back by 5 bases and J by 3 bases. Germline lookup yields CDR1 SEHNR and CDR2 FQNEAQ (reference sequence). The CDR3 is CASSPRGTSGREETQYF. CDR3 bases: TGTGCCAGCAGCCCCCGCGGGACTAGCGGGAGAGAAGAGACCCAGTACTTC.

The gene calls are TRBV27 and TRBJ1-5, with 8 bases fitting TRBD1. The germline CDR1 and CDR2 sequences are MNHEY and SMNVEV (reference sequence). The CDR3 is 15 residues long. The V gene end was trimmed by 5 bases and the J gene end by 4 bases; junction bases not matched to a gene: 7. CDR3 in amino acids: CASSRQGIFNQPQHF. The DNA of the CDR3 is TGTGCCAGCAGTCGACAGGGGATTTTTAATCAGCCCCAGCATTTT.

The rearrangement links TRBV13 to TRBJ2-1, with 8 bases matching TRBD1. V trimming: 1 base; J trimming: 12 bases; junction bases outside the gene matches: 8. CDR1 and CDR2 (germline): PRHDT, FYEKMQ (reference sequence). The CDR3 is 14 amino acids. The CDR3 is CASSLETGAVGQFF. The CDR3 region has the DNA TGTGCCAGCAGCTTAGAGACAGGGGCGGTGGGGCAGTTCTTC.

The CDR3 loop reads CASSDSDREAFF. CDR3 DNA sequence: TGTGCCAGCAGTGACTCGGACAGAGAAGCTTTCTTT. This rearrangement joins TRBV6-1 to TRBJ1-1; a weak D match, TRBD1 (6 bases). The CDR3 runs 12 residues. The V gene lost 3 bases and the J gene lost 8 bases, with 10 bases spanning the gap. Germline V gene data show CDR1 as MNHNS and CDR2 as SASEGT.

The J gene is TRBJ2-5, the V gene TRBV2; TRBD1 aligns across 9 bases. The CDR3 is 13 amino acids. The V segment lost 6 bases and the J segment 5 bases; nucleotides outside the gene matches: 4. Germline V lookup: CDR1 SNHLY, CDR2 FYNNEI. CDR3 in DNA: TGTGCCAGCAGCTACAGGGGGCCGGAGACCCAGTACTTC. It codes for CASSYRGPETQYF.